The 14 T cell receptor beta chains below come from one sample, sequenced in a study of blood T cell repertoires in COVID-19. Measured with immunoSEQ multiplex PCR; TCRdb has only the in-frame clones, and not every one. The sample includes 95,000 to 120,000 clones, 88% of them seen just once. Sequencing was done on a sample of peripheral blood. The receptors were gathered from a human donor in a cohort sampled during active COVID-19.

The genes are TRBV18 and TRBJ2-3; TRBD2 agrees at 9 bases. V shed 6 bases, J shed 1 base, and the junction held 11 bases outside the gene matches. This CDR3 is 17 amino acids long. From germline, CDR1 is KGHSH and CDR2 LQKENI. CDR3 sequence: CASSPKAGGPGTDTQYF. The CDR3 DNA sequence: TGTGCCAGCTCCCCCAAGGCGGGGGGGCCGGGCACAGATACGCAGTATTTT. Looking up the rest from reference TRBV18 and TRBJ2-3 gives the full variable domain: NAGVMQNPRHLVRRRGQEARLRCSPMKGHSHVYWYRQLPEEGLKFMVYLQKENIIDESGMPKERFSAEFPKEGPSILRIQQVVRGDSAAYFCASSPKAGGPGTDTQYFGPGTRLTVL.

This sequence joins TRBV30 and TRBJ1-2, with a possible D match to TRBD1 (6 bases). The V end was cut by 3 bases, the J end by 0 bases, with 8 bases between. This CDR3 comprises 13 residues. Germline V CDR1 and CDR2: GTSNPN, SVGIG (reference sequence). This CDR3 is CAWSGQTNYGYTF. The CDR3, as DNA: TGTGCCTGGAGCGGACAGACTAACTATGGCTACACCTTC.

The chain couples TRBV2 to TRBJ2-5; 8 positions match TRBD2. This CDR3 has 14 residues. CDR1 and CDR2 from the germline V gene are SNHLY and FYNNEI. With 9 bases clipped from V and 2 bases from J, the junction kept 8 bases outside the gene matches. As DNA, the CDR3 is TGTGCCAGTAGGACTAGCCCGAGGCAAGAGACCCAGTACTTC. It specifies CASRTSPRQETQYF.

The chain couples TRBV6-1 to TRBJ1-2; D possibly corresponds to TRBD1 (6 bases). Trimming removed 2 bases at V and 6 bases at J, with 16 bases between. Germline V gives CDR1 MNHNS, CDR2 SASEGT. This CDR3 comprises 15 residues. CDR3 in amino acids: CASSEWSGEKDGYTF. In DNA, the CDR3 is TGTGCCAGCAGTGAATGGTCAGGGGAGAAGGATGGCTACACCTTC.

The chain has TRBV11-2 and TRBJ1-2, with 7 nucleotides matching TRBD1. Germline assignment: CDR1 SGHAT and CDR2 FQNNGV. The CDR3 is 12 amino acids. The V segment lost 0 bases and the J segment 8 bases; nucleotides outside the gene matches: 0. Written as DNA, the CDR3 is TGTGCCAGCAGCTTAGAAGGGGGCGGCTACACCTTC. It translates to CASSLEGGGYTF. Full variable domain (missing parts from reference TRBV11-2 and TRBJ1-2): EAGVAQSPRYKIIEKRQSVAFWCNPISGHATLYWYQQILGQGPKLLIQFQNNGVVDDSQLPKDRFSAERLKGVDSTLKIQPAKLEDSAVYLCASSLEGGGYTFGSGTRLTVV.

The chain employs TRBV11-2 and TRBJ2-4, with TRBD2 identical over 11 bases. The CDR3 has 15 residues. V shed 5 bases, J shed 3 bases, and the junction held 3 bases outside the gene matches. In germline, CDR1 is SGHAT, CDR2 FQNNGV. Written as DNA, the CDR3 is TGTGCCAGCAGCCCCGGGACTAGCGGCAAAAACATTCAGTACTTC. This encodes CASSPGTSGKNIQYF.

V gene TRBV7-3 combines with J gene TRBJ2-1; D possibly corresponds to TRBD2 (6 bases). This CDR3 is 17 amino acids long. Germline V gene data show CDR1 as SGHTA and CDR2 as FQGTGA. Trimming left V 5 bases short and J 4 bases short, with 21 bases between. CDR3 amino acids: CASSPTRDSDFYNEQFF. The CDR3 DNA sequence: TGTGCCAGCAGCCCGACCCGGGACTCAGATTTTTACAATGAGCAGTTCTTC.

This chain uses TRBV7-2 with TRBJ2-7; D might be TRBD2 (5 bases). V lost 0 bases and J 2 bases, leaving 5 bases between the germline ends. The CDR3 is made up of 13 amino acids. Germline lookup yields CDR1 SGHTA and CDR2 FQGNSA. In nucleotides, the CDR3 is TGTGCCAGCAGCTTAGCCGGGACCTACGAGCAGTACTTC. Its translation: CASSLAGTYEQYF.

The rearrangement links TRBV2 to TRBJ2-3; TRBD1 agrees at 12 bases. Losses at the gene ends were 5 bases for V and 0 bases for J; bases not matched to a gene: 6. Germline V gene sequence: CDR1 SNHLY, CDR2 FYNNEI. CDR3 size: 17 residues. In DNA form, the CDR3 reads TGTGCCAGCAGTCCCGGGACAGGGGGCTGGAGCACAGATACGCAGTATTTT. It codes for CASSPGTGGWSTDTQYF.

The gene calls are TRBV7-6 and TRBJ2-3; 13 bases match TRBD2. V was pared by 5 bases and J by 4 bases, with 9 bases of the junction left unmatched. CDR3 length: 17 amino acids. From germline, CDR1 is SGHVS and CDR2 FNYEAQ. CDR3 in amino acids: CASSQRTSGGLPDTQYF. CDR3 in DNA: TGTGCCAGCAGCCAACGGACTAGCGGGGGCCTCCCAGATACGCAGTATTTT. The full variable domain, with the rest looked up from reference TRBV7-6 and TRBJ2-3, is GAGVSQSPRYKVTKRGQDVALRCDPISGHVSLYWYRQALGQGPEFLTYFNYEAQQDKSGLPNDRFSAERPEGSISTLTIQRTEQRDSAMYRCASSQRTSGGLPDTQYFGPGTRLTVL.

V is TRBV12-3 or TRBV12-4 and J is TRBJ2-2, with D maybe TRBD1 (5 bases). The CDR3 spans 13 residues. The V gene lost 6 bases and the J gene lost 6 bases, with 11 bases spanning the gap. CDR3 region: CASRPRDPGELFF. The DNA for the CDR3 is TGTGCCAGCAGACCCAGGGATCCCGGGGAGCTGTTTTTT.

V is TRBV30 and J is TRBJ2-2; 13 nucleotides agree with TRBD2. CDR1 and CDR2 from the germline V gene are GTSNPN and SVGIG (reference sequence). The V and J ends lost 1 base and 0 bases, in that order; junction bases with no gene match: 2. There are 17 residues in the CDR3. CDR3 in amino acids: CAWSGTSGRTNTGELFF. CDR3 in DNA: TGTGCCTGGAGTGGGACTAGCGGGAGAACGAACACCGGGGAGCTGTTTTTT.

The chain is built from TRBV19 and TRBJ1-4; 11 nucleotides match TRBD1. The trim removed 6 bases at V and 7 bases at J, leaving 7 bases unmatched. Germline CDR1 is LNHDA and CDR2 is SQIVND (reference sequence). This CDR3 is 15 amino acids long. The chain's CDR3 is CASSAWGQGGEKLFF. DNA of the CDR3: TGTGCCAGTAGCGCATGGGGACAGGGGGGTGAAAAACTGTTTTTT.

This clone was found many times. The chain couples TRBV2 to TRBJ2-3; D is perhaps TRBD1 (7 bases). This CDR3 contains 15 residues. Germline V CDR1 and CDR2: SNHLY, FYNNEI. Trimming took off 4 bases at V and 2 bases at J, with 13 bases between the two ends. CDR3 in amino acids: CASSGGTDLTDTQYF. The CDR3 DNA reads TGTGCCAGCAGTGGCGGGACAGACCTCACAGATACGCAGTATTTT.